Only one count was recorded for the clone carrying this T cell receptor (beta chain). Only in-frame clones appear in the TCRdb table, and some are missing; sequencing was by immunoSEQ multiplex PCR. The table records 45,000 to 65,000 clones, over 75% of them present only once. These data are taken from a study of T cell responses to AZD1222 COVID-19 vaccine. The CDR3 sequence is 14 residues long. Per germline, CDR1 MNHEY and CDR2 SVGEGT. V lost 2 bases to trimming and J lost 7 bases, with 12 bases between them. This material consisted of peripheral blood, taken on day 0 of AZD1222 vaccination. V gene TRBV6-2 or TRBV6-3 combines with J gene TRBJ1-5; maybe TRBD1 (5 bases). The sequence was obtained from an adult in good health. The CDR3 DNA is TGTGCCAGCAGTTACGGAGGGGTAGGACAGCCCCAGCATTTT. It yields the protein CASSYGGVGQPQHF.